Listed below are T cell receptor beta chains from one sample, sequenced in a study of blood T cell repertoires in COVID-19. The assay was immunoSEQ multiplex PCR, and TCRdb's table has in-frame clones only and misses some. Of 200,000 to 250,000 clones in the sample, approximately 87% were seen once. The sample taken for sequencing was peripheral blood. Receptors originate from a woman between 65 and 79 years old with active or convalescent COVID-19. Both conserved end residues are part of each CDR3. Each record gives: J gene, clone size, D gene, V gene, CDR3 protein, CDR3 DNA. A D gene is named only where the DNA matches it firmly. Clone size is given for some rows only: seen once, a few or many times, or a class if the clone is expanded.

J: TRBJ1-4
size: NA
D: NA
V: TRBV29-1
CDR3: CSVPGVTNEKLFF
DNA: TGCAGCGTCCCAGGGGTGACTAATGAAAAACTGTTTTTT

J: TRBJ1-6
size: NA
D: NA
V: TRBV7-8
CDR3: CASSLSGRALHF
DNA: TGTGCCAGCAGCTTGTCCGGTCGGGCCCTCCACTTT

J: TRBJ1-5
size: NA
D: NA
V: TRBV4-2
CDR3: CASSHEQGEDQPQHF
DNA: TGTGCCAGCAGCCATGAACAGGGTGAAGATCAGCCCCAGCATTTT

J: TRBJ2-3
size: NA
D: NA
V: TRBV28
CDR3: CASTLVPGTSTDTQYF
DNA: TGTGCCAGCACCCTTGTGCCGGGTACTAGCACAGATACGCAGTATTTT

J: TRBJ2-5
size: NA
D: NA
V: TRBV9
CDR3: CASSVAGFQETQYF
DNA: TGTGCCAGCAGCGTAGCAGGGTTCCAAGAGACCCAGTACTTC

J: TRBJ2-5
size: NA
D: NA
V: TRBV5-1
CDR3: CASRPGGVRETQYF
DNA: TGCGCCAGCAGACCTGGAGGGGTACGAGAGACCCAGTACTTC

J: TRBJ1-1
size: NA
D: NA
V: TRBV19
CDR3: CASIGTGGGNTEAFF
DNA: TGTGCCAGTATCGGAACGGGGGGAGGGAACACTGAAGCTTTCTTT

J: TRBJ2-3
size: NA
D: TRBD2
V: TRBV5-5
CDR3: CASSLSGRLAGDTDTQYF
DNA: TGTGCCAGCAGCTTGTCGGGCCGGCTAGCGGGAGACACAGATACGCAGTATTTT

J: TRBJ1-1
size: NA
D: NA
V: TRBV5-1
CDR3: CASSFSQGTEAFF
DNA: TGCGCCAGCAGCTTCAGTCAGGGCACTGAAGCTTTCTTT

J: TRBJ1-6
size: NA
D: TRBD1
V: TRBV5-6
CDR3: CASTRQGKGYNSPLHF
DNA: TGTGCCAGCACCAGACAGGGGAAAGGATATAATTCACCCCTCCACTTT

J: TRBJ2-5
size: NA
D: NA
V: TRBV18
CDR3: CASSPIYSTDAETQYF
DNA: TGTGCCAGCTCACCGATTTACTCGACAGATGCGGAGACCCAGTACTTC

J: TRBJ1-2
size: NA
D: NA
V: TRBV6-6
CDR3: CASSHRQEVGYTF
DNA: TGTGCCAGCAGTCACAGACAGGAAGTCGGCTACACCTTC

J: TRBJ2-7
size: once
D: NA
V: TRBV11-2
CDR3: CASSLWSVIAYEQYF
DNA: TGTGCCAGCAGCTTATGGTCAGTAATTGCCTACGAGCAGTACTTC

J: TRBJ1-2
size: NA
D: NA
V: TRBV7-9
CDR3: CASSLWSGQGYGYTF
DNA: TGTGCCAGCAGCTTATGGTCGGGACAAGGCTATGGCTACACCTTC

J: TRBJ2-3
size: NA
D: TRBD2
V: TRBV27
CDR3: CASSLLAGGSSTDTQYF
DNA: TGTGCCAGCAGTTTACTAGCGGGGGGATCCTCCACAGATACGCAGTATTTT

J: TRBJ2-3
size: NA
D: TRBD1
V: TRBV7-9
CDR3: CASSSRDRVPDTQYF
DNA: TGTGCCAGCAGCTCCCGGGACAGGGTTCCAGATACGCAGTATTTT

J: TRBJ2-4
size: NA
D: NA
V: TRBV2
CDR3: CASSASQGTGNIQYF
DNA: TGTGCCAGCAGTGCCTCACAGGGAACGGGGAACATTCAGTACTTC

J: TRBJ2-2
size: NA
D: TRBD2
V: TRBV11-2
CDR3: CASSLRLAGTGELFF
DNA: TGTGCCAGCAGCTTAAGACTAGCGGGGACCGGGGAGCTGTTTTTT

J: TRBJ2-2
size: NA
D: TRBD2
V: TRBV11-3
CDR3: CASSLEGLATNTGELFF
DNA: TGTGCCAGCAGCTTAGAGGGACTAGCTACGAACACCGGGGAGCTGTTTTTT

J: TRBJ1-5
size: NA
D: NA
V: TRBV6-5
CDR3: CASRDGLINQPQHF
DNA: TGTGCCAGCAGGGACGGACTGATCAATCAGCCCCAGCATTTT

J: TRBJ2-7
size: once
D: NA
V: TRBV5-4
CDR3: CASSLGGLIYEQYF
DNA: TGTGCCAGCAGCTTAGGGGGATTAATCTACGAGCAGTACTTC

J: TRBJ2-5
size: NA
D: NA
V: TRBV28
CDR3: CASSLREETQYF
DNA: TGTGCCAGCAGTTTGAGGGAAGAGACCCAGTACTTC

J: TRBJ1-2
size: once
D: NA
V: TRBV28
CDR3: CATATGYYGYTF
DNA: TGTGCCACCGCGACAGGATACTATGGCTACACCTTC

J: TRBJ1-2
size: once
D: TRBD1
V: TRBV6-1
CDR3: CASSATGTGKKRYGYTF
DNA: TGTGCCAGCAGTGCTACCGGGACAGGGAAGAAGAGATATGGCTACACCTTC

J: TRBJ2-7
size: NA
D: NA
V: TRBV5-1
CDR3: CASSFLAGDYEQYF
DNA: TGCGCCAGCAGCTTTCTCGCCGGAGACTACGAGCAGTACTTC

J: TRBJ1-2
size: NA
D: TRBD1
V: TRBV2
CDR3: CASNEQGGLDYGYTF
DNA: TGTGCCAGCAATGAACAGGGGGGTTTGGACTATGGCTACACCTTC

J: TRBJ2-2
size: once
D: TRBD2
V: TRBV4-3
CDR3: CASSQARTSGAGELFF
DNA: TGCGCCAGCAGCCAAGCCCGGACTAGCGGGGCCGGGGAGCTGTTTTTT

J: TRBJ2-5
size: NA
D: TRBD2
V: TRBV5-1
CDR3: CASSSLTSGSQETQYF
DNA: TGCGCCAGCAGCTCCCTGACTAGCGGGAGTCAAGAGACCCAGTACTTC

J: TRBJ1-5
size: few
D: TRBD1
V: TRBV19
CDR3: CASSIRQGLSNQPQHF
DNA: TGTGCCAGTAGTATCCGACAGGGTTTAAGCAATCAGCCCCAGCATTTT

J: TRBJ1-6
size: few
D: NA
V: TRBV12-3/TRBV12-4
CDR3: CASSFLGNRYF
DNA: TGTGCCAGCAGTTTTCTCGGTAACAGGTACTTT

J: TRBJ2-7
size: NA
D: TRBD1
V: TRBV11-1
CDR3: CASSSPGQGVYEQYF
DNA: TGTGCCAGCAGCTCACCGGGACAGGGAGTATACGAGCAGTACTTC

J: TRBJ2-5
size: NA
D: TRBD2
V: TRBV10-2
CDR3: CASSEGAASGGQETQYF
DNA: TGCGCCAGCAGTGAAGGTGCGGCTAGCGGGGGACAAGAGACCCAGTACTTC

J: TRBJ2-5
size: NA
D: NA
V: TRBV9
CDR3: CASSVDWGPETQYF
DNA: TGTGCCAGCAGCGTAGATTGGGGGCCGGAGACCCAGTACTTC

J: TRBJ2-1
size: NA
D: TRBD2
V: TRBV5-6
CDR3: CASSTRGGLYNEQFF
DNA: TGTGCCAGCAGCACTCGGGGGGGCCTCTACAATGAGCAGTTCTTC

J: TRBJ1-6
size: NA
D: TRBD1
V: TRBV3-1/TRBV3-2
CDR3: CASSQGTGGGNSPLHF
DNA: TGTGCCAGCAGCCAAGGGACAGGGGGCGGCAATTCACCCCTCCACTTT

J: TRBJ1-5
size: NA
D: NA
V: TRBV28
CDR3: CASRSQGTHQPQHF
DNA: TGTGCCAGCAGATCACAGGGAACGCATCAGCCCCAGCATTTT

J: TRBJ2-1
size: NA
D: NA
V: TRBV5-1
CDR3: CASEGRYNEQFF
DNA: TGCGCCAGCGAGGGGAGGTACAATGAGCAGTTCTTC

J: TRBJ2-7
size: NA
D: TRBD1
V: TRBV6-5
CDR3: CASSSPGQGAYEQYF
DNA: TGTGCCAGCAGTTCGCCGGGACAGGGGGCTTACGAGCAGTACTTC

J: TRBJ2-1
size: few
D: NA
V: TRBV6-5
CDR3: CASSYDPGTPYNEQFF
DNA: TGTGCCAGCAGTTACGACCCCGGGACTCCCTACAATGAGCAGTTCTTC

J: TRBJ2-5
size: NA
D: TRBD2
V: TRBV7-2
CDR3: CASSLVGGTSLQETQYF
DNA: TGTGCCAGCAGCTTAGTAGGAGGGACTAGTCTTCAAGAGACCCAGTACTTC

J: TRBJ2-3
size: few
D: NA
V: TRBV2
CDR3: CASRRQASTDTQYF
DNA: TGTGCCAGCAGAAGACAGGCGTCCACAGATACGCAGTATTTT

J: TRBJ1-2
size: NA
D: TRBD1
V: TRBV5-1
CDR3: CASSLEDRGGYGYTF
DNA: TGCGCCAGCAGCTTGGAGGACAGGGGAGGCTATGGCTACACCTTC

J: TRBJ2-4
size: NA
D: NA
V: TRBV3-1/TRBV3-2
CDR3: CASMRTEDPKNIQYF
DNA: TGTGCCAGCATGAGGACTGAGGACCCCAAAAACATTCAGTACTTC

J: TRBJ1-5
size: NA
D: NA
V: TRBV30
CDR3: CAWSTGPNQPQHF
DNA: TGTGCCTGGTCGACAGGCCCCAATCAGCCCCAGCATTTT

J: TRBJ2-7
size: few
D: TRBD1
V: TRBV6-5
CDR3: CASSRTGPYEQYF
DNA: TGTGCCAGCAGTAGGACAGGGCCTTACGAGCAGTACTTC

J: TRBJ2-1
size: NA
D: TRBD2
V: TRBV6-5
CDR3: CASSYSTGEGRNEQFF
DNA: TGTGCCAGCAGTTACTCGACGGGGGAGGGCCGCAATGAGCAGTTCTTC

J: TRBJ2-3
size: NA
D: TRBD2
V: TRBV6-4
CDR3: CASGTSGNTQYF
DNA: TGTGCCAGCGGGACTAGCGGGAACACGCAGTATTTT

J: TRBJ2-7
size: few
D: TRBD1
V: TRBV3-1/TRBV3-2
CDR3: CASSRGDRATTYYEQYF
DNA: TGTGCCAGCAGCCGAGGGGACAGGGCAACAACTTACTACGAGCAGTACTTC

J: TRBJ1-1
size: NA
D: NA
V: TRBV19
CDR3: CASSWGGTGNTEAFF
DNA: TGTGCCAGTAGTTGGGGGGGGACGGGGAACACTGAAGCTTTCTTT

J: TRBJ2-7
size: NA
D: TRBD1
V: TRBV9
CDR3: CASSVEGQGLYEQYF
DNA: TGTGCCAGCAGCGTAGAAGGACAGGGGCTCTACGAGCAGTACTTC

J: TRBJ1-3
size: NA
D: NA
V: TRBV6-5
CDR3: CASRQDGRSGNTIYF
DNA: TGTGCCAGCCGACAGGACGGTCGCTCTGGAAACACCATATATTTT

J: TRBJ1-1
size: NA
D: TRBD1
V: TRBV7-9
CDR3: CASSPGTGVIITEAFF
DNA: TGTGCCAGCAGCCCGGGGACAGGGGTAATAATAACTGAAGCTTTCTTT

J: TRBJ2-2
size: once
D: NA
V: TRBV7-3
CDR3: CASSYGGPANTGELFF
DNA: TGTGCCAGCAGTTACGGGGGTCCCGCGAACACCGGGGAGCTGTTTTTT